These 3 T cell receptor beta chains originate from one sample sequenced in a study of early stage breast cancer tumors. TCRdb's table, derived via immunoSEQ multiplex PCR, lists solely in-frame clones and lacks some. The sample carries tens of thousands of clones, around nine tenths recorded once. The sample was blood. These TCRs come from a person in their 70s with breast cancer.

The chain couples TRBV4-1 to TRBJ1-2, with 10 bases fitting TRBD1. The CDR3 length is 15 residues. Germline V gene lookup returns CDR1 MGHRA and CDR2 YSYEKL. Losses at the gene ends were 1 base for V and 6 bases for J; bases not matched to a gene: 5. For the CDR3, the DNA is TGCGCCAGCAGCCAAGCCGGGACAGGGGACGATGGCTACACCTTC. Amino acid sequence: CASSQAGTGDDGYTF.

The rearrangement joins TRBV7-8 to TRBJ2-1; 9 bases agree with TRBD2. The V gene's germline CDR1 is SGHVS and CDR2 FQNEAQ. Trimming cost V 4 bases and J 6 bases; bases outside gene matches: 4. This CDR3 is built from 14 residues. The CDR3 bases are TGTGCCAGCAGCTCCTTTAGCGGGGGCAATGAGCAGTTCTTC. It encodes CASSSFSGGNEQFF.

This clone has only one observation. V is TRBV25-1 and J is TRBJ2-1; 12 nucleotides match TRBD2. CDR1 and CDR2 from the germline V gene are MGHDK and SYGVNS. V was clipped by 3 bases and J by 0 bases; unmatched bases: 3. The CDR3 extends over 17 amino acids. CDR3 sequence reads: CASSEPSGGGSYNEQFF. The CDR3 DNA reads TGTGCCAGCAGTGAGCCTAGCGGGGGGGGCTCCTACAATGAGCAGTTCTTC.